This TCR beta chain was sequenced during a study of T cell responses to AZD1222 COVID-19 vaccine (dated by TCRdb to the early 2020s). With respect to the entire study: Because spike-specific TCR depth and breadth did not differ between the two schedules, AZD1222 recipients who got a second dose at roughly 4 weeks were pooled with those who got a second dose at roughly 12 weeks. Trial participants were enrolled by age into subgroups of 18-55, 56-69 and 70-plus years, and about 150, 27 and 61 TCR-sequenced participants, respectively, were included in these subgroups. TCR sequencing was performed for roughly 240 trial participants, of whom 207 were given two doses of AZD1222 and around 26 were given two doses of MenACWY control vaccine. Here is what the overall study found, with its caveats: Spike-specific TCR breadth and depth rose significantly after two AZD1222 doses compared with day 0 and with MenACWY recipients. In the small 56-69-year group, the increase in depth fell short of significance, most likely because of low power. Reportedly, close to half of the unique spike-specific TCRs recognized epitopes lying outside the regions that are mutated in the B.1.351 and B.1.1.7 variants. Conclusions about previously exposed vaccinees were limited because only six or seven AZD1222 recipients were SARS-CoV-2 seropositive at baseline. No day 14 peak-response samples were available, so repertoires were characterized only after the peak T cell response. The vaccine-associated CD4 TCRs covered the entire spike protein, and the dominant responses fell in regions 160-218 and 743-854. Participants were mostly white British, with more females than males. The authors suggested clonal diversity may have been underestimated.

Explained via the paper, the time point label denotes: baseline before first vaccination. Vaccinee samples came from UK trials COV001 and COV002, including a single-blind randomized controlled phase 2/3 trial of AZD1222 (ChAdOx1 nCoV-19) in healthy adults. For TCRbeta chain sequencing, PBMC samples from trial participants were taken at day 0 and at day 28 after the second dose. The CDR3 regions of human TCRbeta chains were analyzed by immunosequencing. The authors' analysis ran thus. Repertoire TCRs were checked for matches against a reference library of SARS-CoV-2-specific TCRs that had been generated using the MIRA antigen-specificity platform. Breadth was defined as the fraction of unique TCRs that were SARS-CoV-2-associated, and depth was defined as the fraction of total T cells that were SARS-CoV-2-associated. Each spike-specific TCR was assigned to its reactive spike region and to a CD4 or CD8 class using the MIRA data. Log10-transformed breadth and depth values were compared by one-way ANOVA with Sidak's multiple comparisons tests. TCRdb took this table from immuneACCESS and kept in-frame rearrangements with V and J called. Such tables lack part of the clones; where checked against another copy, unresolved V genes explain under half of the gap, and the rest is unexplained. The V and J calls and clone size come from that table; D and trimming were worked out from the DNA. This sample gives about 140,000 clones in total; more than 90% of them show up just once. Over 1.5% of the sample belongs to the ten largest clones.

Points on this clone: Its cognate antigen has yet to be identified. No qualities accompany the bases; no much larger clone lies one base away.

Between the V and J ends, shortened by 3 bases and 1 base respectively, the junction contains 12 bases. The CDR3 measures 14 amino acids from cysteine to phenylalanine. Only the CDR3 DNA stays, 42 bases, in frame from base 1. The germline V gene gives CDR1 as SQVTM and CDR2 as ANQGSEA. This sequence was found in an adult in good health. This sample comprised peripheral blood, obtained on day 0 of AZD1222 vaccination. The chain couples TRBV29-1 to TRBJ2-5; the D gene is possibly TRBD2, with 6 bases matching. In nucleotide form, the sequence is TGCAGCGTTGATAAGTCGGGGGTCCAAGAGACCCAGTACTTC. It codes for CSVDKSGVQETQYF.